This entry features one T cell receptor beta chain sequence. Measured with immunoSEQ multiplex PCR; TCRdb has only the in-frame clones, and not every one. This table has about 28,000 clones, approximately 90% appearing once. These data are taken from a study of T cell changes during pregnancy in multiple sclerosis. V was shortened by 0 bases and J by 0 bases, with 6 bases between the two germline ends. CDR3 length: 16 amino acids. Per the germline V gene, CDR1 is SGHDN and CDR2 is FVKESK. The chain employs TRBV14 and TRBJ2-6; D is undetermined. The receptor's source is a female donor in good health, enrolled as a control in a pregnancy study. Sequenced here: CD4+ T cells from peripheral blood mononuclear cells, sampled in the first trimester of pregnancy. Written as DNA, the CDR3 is TGTGCCAGCAGCCAAGACAGGCTCTCTGGGGCCAACGTCCTGACTTTC. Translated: CASSQDRLSGANVLTF. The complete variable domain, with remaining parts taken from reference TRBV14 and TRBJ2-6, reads EAGVTQFPSHSVIEKGQTVTLRCDPISGHDNLYWYRRVMGKEIKFLLHFVKESKQDESGMPNNRFLAERTGGTYSTLKVQPAELEDSGVYFCASSQDRLSGANVLTFGAGSRLTVL.